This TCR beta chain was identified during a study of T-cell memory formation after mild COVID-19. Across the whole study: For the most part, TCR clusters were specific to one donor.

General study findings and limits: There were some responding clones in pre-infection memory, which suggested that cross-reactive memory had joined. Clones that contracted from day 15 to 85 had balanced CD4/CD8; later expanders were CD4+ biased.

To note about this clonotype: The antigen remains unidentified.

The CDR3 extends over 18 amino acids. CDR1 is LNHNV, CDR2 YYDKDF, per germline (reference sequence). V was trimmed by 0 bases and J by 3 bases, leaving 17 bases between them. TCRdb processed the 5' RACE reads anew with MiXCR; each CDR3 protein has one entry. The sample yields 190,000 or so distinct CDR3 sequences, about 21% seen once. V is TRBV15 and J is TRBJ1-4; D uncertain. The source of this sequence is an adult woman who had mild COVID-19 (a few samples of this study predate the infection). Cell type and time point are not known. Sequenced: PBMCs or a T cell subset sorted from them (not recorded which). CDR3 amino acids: CATSRDPASRVANEKLFF. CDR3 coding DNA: TGTGCCACCAGCAGAGATCCAGCGTCCCGTGTCGCTAATGAAAAACTGTTTTTT. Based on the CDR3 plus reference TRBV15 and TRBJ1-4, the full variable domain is DAMVIQNPRYQVTQFGKPVTLSCSQTLNHNVMYWYQQKSSQAPKLLFHYYDKDFNNEADTPDNFQSRRPNTSFCFLDIRSPGLGDTAMYLCATSRDPASRVANEKLFFGSGTQLSVL.